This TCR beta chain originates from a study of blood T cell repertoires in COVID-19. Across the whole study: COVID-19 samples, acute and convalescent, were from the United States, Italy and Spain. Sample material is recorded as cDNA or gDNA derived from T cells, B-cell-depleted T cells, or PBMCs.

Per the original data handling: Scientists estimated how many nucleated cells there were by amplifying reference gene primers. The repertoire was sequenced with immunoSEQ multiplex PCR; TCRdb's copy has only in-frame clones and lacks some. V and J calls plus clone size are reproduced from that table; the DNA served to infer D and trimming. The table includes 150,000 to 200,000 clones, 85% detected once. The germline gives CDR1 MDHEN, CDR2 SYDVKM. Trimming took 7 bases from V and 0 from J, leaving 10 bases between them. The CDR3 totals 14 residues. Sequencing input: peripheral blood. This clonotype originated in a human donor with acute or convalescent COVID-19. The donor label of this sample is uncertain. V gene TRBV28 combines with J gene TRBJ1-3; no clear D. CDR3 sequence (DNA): TGTGCCAGCACGAAGGGAGGCTCTGGAAACACCATATATTTT. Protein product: CASTKGGSGNTIYF.